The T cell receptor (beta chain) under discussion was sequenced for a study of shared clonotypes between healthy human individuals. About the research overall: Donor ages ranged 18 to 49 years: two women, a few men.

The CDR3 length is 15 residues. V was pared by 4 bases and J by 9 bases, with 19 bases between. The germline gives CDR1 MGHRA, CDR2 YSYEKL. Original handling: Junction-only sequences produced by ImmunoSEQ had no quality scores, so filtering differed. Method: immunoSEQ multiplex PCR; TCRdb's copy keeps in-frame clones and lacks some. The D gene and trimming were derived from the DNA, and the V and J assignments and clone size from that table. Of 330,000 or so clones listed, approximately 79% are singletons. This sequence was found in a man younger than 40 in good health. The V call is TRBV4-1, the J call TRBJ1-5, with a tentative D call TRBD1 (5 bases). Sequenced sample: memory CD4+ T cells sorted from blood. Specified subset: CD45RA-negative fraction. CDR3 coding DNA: TGCGCCAGCAGCCCCCGCAGGGAGCAATCATTGCCCCAGCATTTT. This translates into CASSPRREQSLPQHF.